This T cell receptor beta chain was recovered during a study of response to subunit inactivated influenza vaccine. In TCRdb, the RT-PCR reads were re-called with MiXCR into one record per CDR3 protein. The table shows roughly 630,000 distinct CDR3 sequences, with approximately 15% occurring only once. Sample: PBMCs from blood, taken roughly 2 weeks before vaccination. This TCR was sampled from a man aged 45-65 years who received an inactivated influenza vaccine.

DNA of the CDR3: TGTGCCAGCAGCCAATCAGGGGCTTTCGGCGAGCAGTACTTC. Translation: CASSQSGAFGEQYF. This chain joins TRBV14 and TRBJ2-7, with TRBD1 as a possible D gene (6 bases). From germline, CDR1 is SGHDN and CDR2 FVKESK. CDR3 length equals 14 residues. Between the trimmed V and J ends, which lost 2 bases and 6 bases, there was a span of 14 bases.